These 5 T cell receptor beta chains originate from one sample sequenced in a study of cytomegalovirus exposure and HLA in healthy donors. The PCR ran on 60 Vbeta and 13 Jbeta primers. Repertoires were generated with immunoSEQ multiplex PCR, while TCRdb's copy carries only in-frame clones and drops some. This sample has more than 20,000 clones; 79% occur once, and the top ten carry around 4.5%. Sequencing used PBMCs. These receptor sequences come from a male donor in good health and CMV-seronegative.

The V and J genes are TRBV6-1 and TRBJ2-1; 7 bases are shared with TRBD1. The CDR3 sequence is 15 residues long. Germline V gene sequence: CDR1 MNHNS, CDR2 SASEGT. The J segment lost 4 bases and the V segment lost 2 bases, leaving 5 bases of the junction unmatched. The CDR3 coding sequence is TGTGCCAGCAGTGAAAAAGGACAGGAGTACAATGAGCAGTTCTTC. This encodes CASSEKGQEYNEQFF.

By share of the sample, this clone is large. The CDR3 spells CASRYKGQGHYEQYF. Written as DNA, the CDR3 is TGTGCCAGCAGGTACAAAGGACAGGGTCACTACGAGCAGTACTTC. This chain connects TRBV27 to TRBJ2-7, with 8 bases matching TRBD1. The junction had 10 bases not matched to a gene; V was cut back by 6 bases and J by 3 bases. Germline-derived CDR1 and CDR2 are MNHEY and SMNVEV (reference sequence). This CDR3 contains 15 residues.

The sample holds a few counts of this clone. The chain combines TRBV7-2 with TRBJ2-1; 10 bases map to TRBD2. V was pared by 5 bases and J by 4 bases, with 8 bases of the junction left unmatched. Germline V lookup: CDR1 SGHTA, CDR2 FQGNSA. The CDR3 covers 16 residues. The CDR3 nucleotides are TGTGCCAGCAGCCCGGCTGTAGCGGGAGGTTACAATGAGCAGTTCTTC. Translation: CASSPAVAGGYNEQFF.

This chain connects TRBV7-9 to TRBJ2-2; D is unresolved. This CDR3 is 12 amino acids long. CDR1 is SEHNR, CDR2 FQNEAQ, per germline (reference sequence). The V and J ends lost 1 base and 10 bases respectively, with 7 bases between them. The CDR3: CASSLVRPELFF. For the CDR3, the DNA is TGTGCCAGCAGCTTAGTGCGTCCGGAGCTGTTTTTT.

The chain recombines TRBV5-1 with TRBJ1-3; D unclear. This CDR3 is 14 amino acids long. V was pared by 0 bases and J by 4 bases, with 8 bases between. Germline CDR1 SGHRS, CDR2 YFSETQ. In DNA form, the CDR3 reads TGCGCCAGCAGCTTGGCTTTTGGCGGAAACACCATATATTTT. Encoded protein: CASSLAFGGNTIYF.